A single sample gave rise to the 15 T cell receptor beta chains below, sequenced in a study of blood T cell repertoires in COVID-19. TCRdb keeps only in-frame clones here, not all; method: immunoSEQ multiplex PCR. The sample lists around 15,000 clones; 75% to 90% were seen once. Sample: peripheral blood. Receptor source: a man aged 35-49 years with active or convalescent COVID-19.

The chain recombines TRBV4-1 with TRBJ1-6; D is undetermined. Germline V gives CDR1 MGHRA, CDR2 YSYEKL. The CDR3 has 16 amino acids. Trimming shortened V by 1 base and J by 6 bases, and 13 bases separated the two germline ends. The CDR3 region is CASSQGPAEGNSPLHF. The CDR3 region has the DNA TGCGCCAGCAGCCAAGGACCTGCTGAGGGTAATTCACCCCTCCACTTT.

The chain has TRBV19 and TRBJ2-3; weak D call: TRBD1 (6 bases). The V end lost 5 bases, the J end lost 4 bases, and 16 bases lay between the germline ends. This CDR3 is built from 15 residues. Germline V gene lookup returns CDR1 LNHDA and CDR2 SQIVND (reference sequence). The DNA for the CDR3 is TGTGCCAGTAGTGTTTGGGATGGGGGCGCAGATACGCAGTATTTT. This gives the protein CASSVWDGGADTQYF.

The V and J genes are TRBV2 and TRBJ2-4; D not certain. The CDR3 contains 14 residues. V was cut by 8 bases and J by 7 bases, with 18 bases left in between. Germline CDR1 reads SNHLY; CDR2 reads FYNNEI. The CDR3 region has the DNA TGTGCCAGCCTCGAGAGCACCCAAGCGAACATTCAGTACTTC. Translation gives CASLESTQANIQYF.

The rearrangement joins TRBV4-3 to TRBJ1-1, with 7 positions matching TRBD1. This CDR3 is 17 amino acids long. V lost 1 base to trimming and J lost 0 bases; unmatched junction nucleotides: 8. CDR1 is LGHNA, CDR2 YSLEER, per germline. CDR3 nucleotides: TGCGCCAGCAGCCAAGGGGTGGGACAGAACCTGAACACTGAAGCTTTCTTT. As protein: CASSQGVGQNLNTEAFF.

The table lists this clone with a count of one. The rearrangement uses TRBV11-2 and TRBJ2-3; 7 positions agree with TRBD2. The ends lost 5 bases at V and 3 bases at J; junction bases unmatched: 5. The CDR3 totals 14 residues. The germline V gene encodes CDR1 SGHAT and CDR2 FQNNGV. CDR3 nucleotide sequence: TGTGCCAGCAGCGCGACGGGGGGTACAGATACGCAGTATTTT. Its protein is CASSATGGTDTQYF.

This clone was detected only a few times. The chain couples TRBV9 to TRBJ2-5, with TRBD1 matching over 7 bases. The germline V gene has CDR1 SGDLS and CDR2 YYNGEE. V was pared by 4 bases and J by 5 bases, with 2 bases of the junction left unmatched. CDR3 size: 12 residues. DNA of the CDR3: TGTGCCAGCAGCACAGGGGAGGAGACCCAGTACTTC. It translates to CASSTGEETQYF.

V gene TRBV28 combines with J gene TRBJ1-4; 7 bases match TRBD1. The CDR3 has 14 amino acids. V was pared by 4 bases and J by 5 bases, with 4 bases of the junction left unmatched. Germline V lookup: CDR1 MDHEN, CDR2 SYDVKM. CDR3 DNA: TGTGCCAGCAGTTACAGGGGTGGGAATGAAAAACTGTTTTTT. The encoded protein is CASSYRGGNEKLFF.

This clone was found once. The chain combines TRBV5-5 with TRBJ2-3; TRBD1 is a possible D gene (6 bases). Trimming left V 5 bases short and J 3 bases short, with 16 bases between. CDR3 length: 15 residues. Germline CDR1 reads SGHKS; CDR2 reads YYEKEE (reference sequence). The CDR3 DNA sequence: TGTGCCAGCAGTCTGCGGTCTCAGGGGACAGATACGCAGTATTTT. It codes for CASSLRSQGTDTQYF.

V is TRBV2 and J is TRBJ1-5; D is perhaps TRBD1 (6 bases). Germline loops: CDR1 SNHLY, CDR2 FYNNEI. The CDR3 extends over 14 amino acids. Trimming removed 6 bases from V and 6 bases from J, with 15 bases in between. The CDR3: CASSQGQDFQPQHF. The CDR3 nucleotides are TGTGCCAGCAGCCAGGGACAAGATTTTCAGCCCCAGCATTTT.

This sequence joins TRBV2 and TRBJ1-5; 7 bases line up with TRBD1. CDR1 and CDR2 from the germline V gene are SNHLY and FYNNEI. V dropped 9 bases and J dropped 3; count of bases not matched to a gene: 5. This CDR3 has 13 amino acids. CDR3 bases: TGTGCCAGTACAGGGGCCAACAATCAGCCCCAGCATTTT. It specifies CASTGANNQPQHF.

This clone ranks as large. The chain has TRBV5-5 and TRBJ1-2, with 9 bases aligning to TRBD1. The CDR3 has 14 amino acids. Germline V gene data show CDR1 as SGHKS and CDR2 as YYEKEE (reference sequence). Germline trimming cut 2 bases from V and 8 bases from J; bases unmatched to any gene: 7. CDR3 loop: CASSFLGQGTGYTF. The CDR3 coding sequence is TGTGCCAGCAGCTTCCTCGGACAGGGGACCGGCTACACCTTC.

This clone has only a few counts. The genes are TRBV3-1 (or the pseudogene TRBV3-2) and TRBJ1-6; 7 positions match TRBD1. CDR3 size: 15 residues. Germline trimming cut 1 base from V and 6 bases from J; bases unmatched to any gene: 3. Per germline, CDR1 LGHDT and CDR2 YNNKEL (reference sequence). CDR3 nucleotide sequence: TGTGCCAGCAGCCAAGGGACAGGCATTAATTCACCCCTCCACTTT. This encodes CASSQGTGINSPLHF.

The rearrangement joins TRBV24-1 to TRBJ2-3; 14 bases line up with TRBD2. The CDR3 is 16 amino acids. In germline, CDR1 is KGHDR, CDR2 SFDVKD. V dropped 4 bases and J dropped 5; count of bases not matched to a gene: 4. This CDR3 is CATSDPGLAGVDTQYF. DNA for the CDR3: TGTGCCACCAGTGACCCGGGACTAGCGGGGGTAGATACGCAGTATTTT.

The chain carries TRBV7-9 and TRBJ1-6, with 7 bases lining up with TRBD1. The CDR3 loop spans 15 amino acids. J lost 9 bases, V lost 5 bases, and 10 bases had no gene match. The germline CDR1 and CDR2 sequences are SEHNR and FQNEAQ (reference sequence). The CDR3, as DNA: TGTGCCAGCAGCCTAGGGGGGACAGAGGTTTCACCCCTCCACTTT. Its translation: CASSLGGTEVSPLHF.

This sequence joins TRBV2 and TRBJ1-2; 7 bases agree with TRBD1. The junction had 10 bases not matched to a gene; V was cut back by 5 bases and J by 7 bases. Germline assignment: CDR1 SNHLY and CDR2 FYNNEI. This CDR3 contains 14 residues. CDR3 sequence: CASSPDRVEGGYTF. In DNA form, the CDR3 reads TGTGCCAGCAGTCCCGACAGGGTTGAAGGTGGCTACACCTTC.